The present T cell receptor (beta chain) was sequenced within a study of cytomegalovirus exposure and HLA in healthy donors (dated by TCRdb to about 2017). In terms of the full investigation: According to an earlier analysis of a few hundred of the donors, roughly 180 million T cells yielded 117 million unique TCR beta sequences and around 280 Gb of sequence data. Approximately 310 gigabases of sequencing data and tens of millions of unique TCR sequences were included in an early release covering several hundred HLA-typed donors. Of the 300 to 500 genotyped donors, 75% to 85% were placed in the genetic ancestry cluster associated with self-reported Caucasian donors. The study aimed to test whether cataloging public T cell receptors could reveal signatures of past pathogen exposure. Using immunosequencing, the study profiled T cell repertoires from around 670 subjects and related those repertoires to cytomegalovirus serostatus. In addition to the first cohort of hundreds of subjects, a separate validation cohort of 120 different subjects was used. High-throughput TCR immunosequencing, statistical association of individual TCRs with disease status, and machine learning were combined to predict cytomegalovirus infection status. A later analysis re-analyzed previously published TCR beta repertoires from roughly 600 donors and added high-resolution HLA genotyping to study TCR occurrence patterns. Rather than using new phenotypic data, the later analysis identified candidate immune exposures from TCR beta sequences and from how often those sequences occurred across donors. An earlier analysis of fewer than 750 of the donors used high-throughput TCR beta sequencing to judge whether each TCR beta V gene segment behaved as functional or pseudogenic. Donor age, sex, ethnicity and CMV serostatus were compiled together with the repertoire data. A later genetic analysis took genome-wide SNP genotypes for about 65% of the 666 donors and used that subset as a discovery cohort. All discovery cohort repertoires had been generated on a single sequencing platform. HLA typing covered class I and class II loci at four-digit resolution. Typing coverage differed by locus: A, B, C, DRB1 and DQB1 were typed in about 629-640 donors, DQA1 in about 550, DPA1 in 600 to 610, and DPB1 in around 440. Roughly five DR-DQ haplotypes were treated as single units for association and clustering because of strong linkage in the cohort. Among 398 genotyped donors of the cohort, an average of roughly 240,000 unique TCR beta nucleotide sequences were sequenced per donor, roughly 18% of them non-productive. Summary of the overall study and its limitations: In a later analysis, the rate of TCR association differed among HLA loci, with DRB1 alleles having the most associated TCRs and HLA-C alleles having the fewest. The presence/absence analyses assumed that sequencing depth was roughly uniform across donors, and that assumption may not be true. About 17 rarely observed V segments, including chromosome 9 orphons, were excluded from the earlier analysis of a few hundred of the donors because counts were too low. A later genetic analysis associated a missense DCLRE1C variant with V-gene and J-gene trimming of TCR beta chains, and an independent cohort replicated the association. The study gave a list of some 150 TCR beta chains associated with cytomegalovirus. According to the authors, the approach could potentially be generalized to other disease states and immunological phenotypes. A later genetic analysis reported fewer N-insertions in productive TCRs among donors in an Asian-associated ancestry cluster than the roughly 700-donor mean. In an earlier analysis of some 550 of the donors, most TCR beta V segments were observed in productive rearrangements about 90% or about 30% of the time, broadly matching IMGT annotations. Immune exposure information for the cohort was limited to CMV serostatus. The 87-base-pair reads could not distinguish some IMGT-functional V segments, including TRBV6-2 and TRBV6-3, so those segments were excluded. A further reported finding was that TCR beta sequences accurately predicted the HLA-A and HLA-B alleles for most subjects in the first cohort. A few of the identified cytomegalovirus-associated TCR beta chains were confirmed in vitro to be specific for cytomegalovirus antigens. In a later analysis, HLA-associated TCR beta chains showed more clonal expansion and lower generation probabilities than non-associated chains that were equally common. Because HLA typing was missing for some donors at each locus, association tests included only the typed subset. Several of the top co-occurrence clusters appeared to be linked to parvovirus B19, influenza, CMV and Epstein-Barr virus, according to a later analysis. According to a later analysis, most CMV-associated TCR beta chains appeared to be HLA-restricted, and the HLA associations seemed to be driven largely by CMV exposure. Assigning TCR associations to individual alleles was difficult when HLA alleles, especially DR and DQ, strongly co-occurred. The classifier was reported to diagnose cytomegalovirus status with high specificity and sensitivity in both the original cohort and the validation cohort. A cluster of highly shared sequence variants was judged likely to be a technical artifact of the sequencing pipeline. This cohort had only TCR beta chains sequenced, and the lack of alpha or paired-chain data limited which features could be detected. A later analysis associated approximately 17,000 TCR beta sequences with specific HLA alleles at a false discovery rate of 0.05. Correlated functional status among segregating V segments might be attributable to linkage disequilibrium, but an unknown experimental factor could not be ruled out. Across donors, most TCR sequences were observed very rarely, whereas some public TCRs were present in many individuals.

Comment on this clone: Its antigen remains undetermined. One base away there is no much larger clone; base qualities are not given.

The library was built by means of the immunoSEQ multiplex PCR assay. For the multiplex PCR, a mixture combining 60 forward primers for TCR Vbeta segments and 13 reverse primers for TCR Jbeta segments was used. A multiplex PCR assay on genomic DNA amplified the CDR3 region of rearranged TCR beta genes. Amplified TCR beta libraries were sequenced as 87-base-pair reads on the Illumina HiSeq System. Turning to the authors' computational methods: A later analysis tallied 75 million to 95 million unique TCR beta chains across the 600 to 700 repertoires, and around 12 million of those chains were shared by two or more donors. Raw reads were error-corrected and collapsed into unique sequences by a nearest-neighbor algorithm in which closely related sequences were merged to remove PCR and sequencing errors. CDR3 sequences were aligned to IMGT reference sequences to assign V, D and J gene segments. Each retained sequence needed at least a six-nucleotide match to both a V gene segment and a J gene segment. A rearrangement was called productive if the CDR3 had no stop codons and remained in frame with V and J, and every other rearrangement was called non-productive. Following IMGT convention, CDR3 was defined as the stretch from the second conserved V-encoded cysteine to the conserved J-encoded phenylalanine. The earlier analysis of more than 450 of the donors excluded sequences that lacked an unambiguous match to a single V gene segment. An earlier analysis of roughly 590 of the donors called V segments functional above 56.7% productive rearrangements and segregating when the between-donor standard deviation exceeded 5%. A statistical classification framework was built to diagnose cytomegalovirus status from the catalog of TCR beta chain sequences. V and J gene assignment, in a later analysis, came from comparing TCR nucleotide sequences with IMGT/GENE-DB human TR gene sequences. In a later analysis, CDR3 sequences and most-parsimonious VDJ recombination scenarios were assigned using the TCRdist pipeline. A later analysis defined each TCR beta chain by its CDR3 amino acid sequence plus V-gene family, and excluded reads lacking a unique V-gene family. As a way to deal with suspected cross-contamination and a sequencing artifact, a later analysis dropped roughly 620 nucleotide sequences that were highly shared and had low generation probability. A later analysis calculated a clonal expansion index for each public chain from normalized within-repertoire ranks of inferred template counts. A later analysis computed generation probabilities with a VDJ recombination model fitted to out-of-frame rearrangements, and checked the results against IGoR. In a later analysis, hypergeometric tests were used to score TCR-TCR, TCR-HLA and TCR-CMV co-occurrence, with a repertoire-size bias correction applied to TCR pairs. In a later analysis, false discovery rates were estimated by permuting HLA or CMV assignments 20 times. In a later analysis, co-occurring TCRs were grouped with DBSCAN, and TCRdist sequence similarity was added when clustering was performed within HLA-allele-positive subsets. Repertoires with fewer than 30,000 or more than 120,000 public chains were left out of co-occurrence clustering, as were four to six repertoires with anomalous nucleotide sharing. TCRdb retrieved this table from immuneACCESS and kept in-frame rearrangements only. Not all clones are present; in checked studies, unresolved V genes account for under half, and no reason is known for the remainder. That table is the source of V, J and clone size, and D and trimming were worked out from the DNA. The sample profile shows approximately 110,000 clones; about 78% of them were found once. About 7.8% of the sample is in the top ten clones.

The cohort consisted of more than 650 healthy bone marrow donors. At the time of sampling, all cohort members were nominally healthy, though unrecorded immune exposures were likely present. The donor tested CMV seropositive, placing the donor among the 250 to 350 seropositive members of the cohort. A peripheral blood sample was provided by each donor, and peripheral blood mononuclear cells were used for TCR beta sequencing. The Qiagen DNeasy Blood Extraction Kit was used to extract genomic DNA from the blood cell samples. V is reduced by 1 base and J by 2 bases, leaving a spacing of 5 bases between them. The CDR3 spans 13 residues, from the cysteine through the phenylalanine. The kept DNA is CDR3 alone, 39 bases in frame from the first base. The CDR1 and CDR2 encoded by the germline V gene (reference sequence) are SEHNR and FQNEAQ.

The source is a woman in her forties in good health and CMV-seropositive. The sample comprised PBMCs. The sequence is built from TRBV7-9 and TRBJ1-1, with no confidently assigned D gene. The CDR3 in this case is CASSLEPNTEAFF. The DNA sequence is TGTGCCAGCAGCTTAGAGCCTAACACTGAAGCTTTCTTT.